This T cell receptor (beta chain) is from a study of blood T cells in healthy people across ages. Study in general: In model experiments, template switching was able to capture about one barcoded beta molecule for every two T cells that were present.

Regarding this clonotype: Its target is not known.

The V segment lost 3 bases and the J segment 2 bases; nucleotides outside the gene matches: 5. The CDR3 covers 16 residues. Germline V lookup: CDR1 WNHNN, CDR2 SYGVQD (reference sequence). Study outcomes and limitations: A roughly linear fall in TCR beta diversity per million T cells was seen with increasing age.

The use of a sample-barcoded 5' primer and a J-beta primer mix characterized a second PCR of roughly 6 to 11 cycles. In TCRdb, the 5' RACE reads were re-called with MiXCR into one record per CDR3 protein. The table has 1,500,000 or so distinct CDR3 sequences, roughly 59% seen once. This sequence joins TRBV10-1 and TRBJ2-1, with 9 bases aligning to TRBD2. Sequences were obtained from blood. The sequence was collected from a man between 18 and 29 years old in good health. In nucleotides, the CDR3 is TGCGCCAGCAGTGATCTAGCGGGGTTGACCTACAATGAGCAGTTCTTC. Protein: CASSDLAGLTYNEQFF.